This T cell receptor (beta chain) was captured by sequencing in a study of cytomegalovirus exposure and HLA in healthy donors. Overall study results and limits: Subsequent analysis found a tendency for first-cohort TCR clusters to co-occur within the 100 to 150 validation repertoires.

The CDR3 extends over 13 amino acids. V lost 6 bases to trimming and J lost 2 bases, with 11 bases between them. The germline gives CDR1 WSHSY, CDR2 SAAADI. Measured with immunoSEQ multiplex PCR; TCRdb has only the in-frame clones, and not every one. The sample yields under 85,000 clones, around 94% seen once. About this clone itself: Its target is not known.

The sample comprised PBMCs. The TCR sequence derives from a woman under 30 in good health and CMV-seropositive. The V call is TRBV10-2, the J call TRBJ2-7, with a tentative D call TRBD2 (6 bases). Written as DNA, the CDR3 is TGCGCCAGCAGCCCCGGGGGACCCTACGAGCAGTACTTC. As protein: CASSPGGPYEQYF.